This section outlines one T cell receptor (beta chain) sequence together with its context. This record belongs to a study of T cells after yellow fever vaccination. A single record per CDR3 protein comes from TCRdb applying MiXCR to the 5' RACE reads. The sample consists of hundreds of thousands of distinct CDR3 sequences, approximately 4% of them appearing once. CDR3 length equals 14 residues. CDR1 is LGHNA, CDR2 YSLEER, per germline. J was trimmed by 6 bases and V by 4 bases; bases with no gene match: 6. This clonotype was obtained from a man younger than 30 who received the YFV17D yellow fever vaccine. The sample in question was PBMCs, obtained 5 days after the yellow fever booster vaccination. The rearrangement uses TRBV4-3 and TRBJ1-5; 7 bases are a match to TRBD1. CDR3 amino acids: CASSLRQGTQPQHF. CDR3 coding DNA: TGCGCCAGCAGCCTTCGACAGGGCACTCAGCCCCAGCATTTT.